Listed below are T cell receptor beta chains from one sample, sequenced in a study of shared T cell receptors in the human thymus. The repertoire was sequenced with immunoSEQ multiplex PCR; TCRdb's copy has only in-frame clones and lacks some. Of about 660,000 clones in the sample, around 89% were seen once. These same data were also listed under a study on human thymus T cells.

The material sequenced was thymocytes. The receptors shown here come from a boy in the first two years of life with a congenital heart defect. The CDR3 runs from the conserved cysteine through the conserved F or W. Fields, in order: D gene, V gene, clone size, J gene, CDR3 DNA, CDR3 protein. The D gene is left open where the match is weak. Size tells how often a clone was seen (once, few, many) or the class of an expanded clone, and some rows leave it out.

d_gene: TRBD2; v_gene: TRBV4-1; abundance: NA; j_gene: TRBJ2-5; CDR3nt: TGCGCCAGCAGCCAACCTCCTGGACTAGCGGGTGGCCAAGAGACCCAGTACTTC; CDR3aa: CASSQPPGLAGGQETQYF
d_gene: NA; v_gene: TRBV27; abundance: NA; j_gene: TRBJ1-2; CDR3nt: TGTGCCAGCAGCCACCACGATGAGGGCTACACCTTC; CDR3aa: CASSHHDEGYTF
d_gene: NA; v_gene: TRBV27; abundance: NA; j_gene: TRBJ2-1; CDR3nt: TGTGCCAGCAGGAATAAGAGATATGAGCAGTTCTTC; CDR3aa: CASRNKRYEQFF
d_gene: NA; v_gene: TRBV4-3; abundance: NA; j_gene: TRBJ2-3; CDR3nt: TGCGCCAGCAGCCAAGATTTAGAAAGTCCCTCAGATACGCAGTATTTT; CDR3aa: CASSQDLESPSDTQYF
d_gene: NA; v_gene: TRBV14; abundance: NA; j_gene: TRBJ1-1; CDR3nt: TGTGCCAGCAGCCCCAGGTTCGACACTGAAGCTTTCTTT; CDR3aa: CASSPRFDTEAFF
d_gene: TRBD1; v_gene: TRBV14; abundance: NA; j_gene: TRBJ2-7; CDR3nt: TGTGCCAGCAGCCAAGGGTGGGACAGACCCTTTCGGGAGCAGTACTTC; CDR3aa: CASSQGWDRPFREQYF
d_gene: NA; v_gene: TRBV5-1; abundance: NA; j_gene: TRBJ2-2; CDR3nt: TGCGCCAGCAGCTTGTCAGGGGCCAGCAACACGAACACCGGGGAGCTGTTTTTT; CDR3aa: CASSLSGASNTNTGELFF
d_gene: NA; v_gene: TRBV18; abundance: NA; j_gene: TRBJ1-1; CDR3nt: TGTGCCAGCTCGGTCCTTGGAGGGAAGAACACTGAAGCTTTCTTT; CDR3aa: CASSVLGGKNTEAFF
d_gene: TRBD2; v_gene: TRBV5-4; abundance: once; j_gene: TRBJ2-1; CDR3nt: TGTGCCAGCAGGCCCGGGGGGACCAACACGGCTGAGCAGTTCTTC; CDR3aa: CASRPGGTNTAEQFF
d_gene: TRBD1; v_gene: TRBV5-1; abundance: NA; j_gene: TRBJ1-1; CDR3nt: TGCGCCAGCAGCGTTTCCGGGACAGGGGGCTTGATCACTGAAGCTTTCTTT; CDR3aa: CASSVSGTGGLITEAFF
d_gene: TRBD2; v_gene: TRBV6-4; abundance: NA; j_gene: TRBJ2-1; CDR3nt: TGTGCCAGCAGTTCAACTAGCGGGAGAACCTACAATGAGCAGTTCTTC; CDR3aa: CASSSTSGRTYNEQFF
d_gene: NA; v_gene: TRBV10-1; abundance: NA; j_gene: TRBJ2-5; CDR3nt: TGCGCCAGCACCTCCGGGACACAGTTTGGGGGAGGGCCCGAAGAGACCCAGTACTTC; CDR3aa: CASTSGTQFGGGPEETQYF
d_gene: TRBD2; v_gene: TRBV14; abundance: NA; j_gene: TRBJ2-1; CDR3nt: TGTGCCAGCAGCCTAGAGCGGGAGGGCTCCTACAATGAGCAGTTCTTC; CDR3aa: CASSLEREGSYNEQFF
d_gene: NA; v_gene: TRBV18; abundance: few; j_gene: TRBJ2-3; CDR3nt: TGTGCCAGCTCACCAGTACAGGGTAGCACAGATACGCAGTATTTT; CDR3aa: CASSPVQGSTDTQYF
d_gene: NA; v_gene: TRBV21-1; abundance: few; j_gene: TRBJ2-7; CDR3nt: TGTGCCAGCAGCAAAAAAATGAGCTCCTACGAGCAGTACTTC; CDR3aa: CASSKKMSSYEQYF